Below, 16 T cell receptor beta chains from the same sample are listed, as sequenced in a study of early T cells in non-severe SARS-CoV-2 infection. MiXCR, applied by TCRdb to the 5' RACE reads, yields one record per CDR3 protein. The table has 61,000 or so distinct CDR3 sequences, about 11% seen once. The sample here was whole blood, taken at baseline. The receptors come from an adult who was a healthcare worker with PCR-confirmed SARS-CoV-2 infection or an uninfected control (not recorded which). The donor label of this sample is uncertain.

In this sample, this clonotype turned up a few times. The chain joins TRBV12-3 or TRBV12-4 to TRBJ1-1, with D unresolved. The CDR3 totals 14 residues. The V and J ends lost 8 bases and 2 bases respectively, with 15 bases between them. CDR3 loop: CASSADGRNTEAFF. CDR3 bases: TGTGCCAGCTCCGCGGACGGAAGAAACACTGAAGCTTTCTTT.

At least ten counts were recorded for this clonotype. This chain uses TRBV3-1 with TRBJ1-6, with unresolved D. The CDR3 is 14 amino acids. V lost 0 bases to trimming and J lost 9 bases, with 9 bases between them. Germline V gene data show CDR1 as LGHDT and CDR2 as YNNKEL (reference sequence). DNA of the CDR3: TGTGCCAGCAGCCAAGATTTCCCAGGTTCACCCCTCCACTTT. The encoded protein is CASSQDFPGSPLHF.

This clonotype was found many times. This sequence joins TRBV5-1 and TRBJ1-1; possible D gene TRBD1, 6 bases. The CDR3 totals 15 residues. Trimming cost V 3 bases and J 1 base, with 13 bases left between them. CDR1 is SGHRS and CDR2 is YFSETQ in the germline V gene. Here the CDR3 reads CASSWSSTGNTEAFF. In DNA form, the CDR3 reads TGCGCCAGCAGCTGGTCCTCGACAGGGAACACTGAAGCTTTCTTT.

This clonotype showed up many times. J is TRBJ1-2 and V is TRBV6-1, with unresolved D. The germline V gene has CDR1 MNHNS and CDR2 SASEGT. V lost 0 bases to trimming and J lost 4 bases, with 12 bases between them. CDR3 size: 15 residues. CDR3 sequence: CASSEALGGFYGYTF. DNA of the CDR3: TGTGCCAGCAGTGAAGCGCTGGGAGGCTTCTATGGCTACACCTTC.

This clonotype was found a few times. CDR3 nucleotides: TGTGCCAGCAGCTTAGCGCTGGGGCAGGGGTTTGAGACCCAGTACTTC. Protein sequence: CASSLALGQGFETQYF. The chain joins TRBV7-9 to TRBJ2-5, with a weak D call TRBD1 (6 bases). CDR1 SEHNR and CDR2 FQNEAQ come from the germline V gene (reference sequence). Trimming took off 0 bases at V and 5 bases at J, with 16 bases between the two ends. The CDR3 is made up of 16 amino acids. Full variable domain (remainder filled in from reference TRBV7-9 and TRBJ2-5): DTGVSQNPRHKITKRGQNVTFRCDPISEHNRLYWYRQTLGQGPEFLTYFQNEAQLEKSRLLSDRFSAERPKGSFSTLEIQRTEQGDSAMYLCASSLALGQGFETQYFGPGTRLLVL.

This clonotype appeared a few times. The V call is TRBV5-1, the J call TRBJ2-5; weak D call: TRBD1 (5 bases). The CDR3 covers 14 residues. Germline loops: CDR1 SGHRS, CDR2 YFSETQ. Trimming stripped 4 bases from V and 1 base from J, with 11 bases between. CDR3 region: CASSPGQPQETQYF. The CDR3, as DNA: TGCGCCAGCAGCCCCGGACAACCCCAAGAGACCCAGTACTTC.

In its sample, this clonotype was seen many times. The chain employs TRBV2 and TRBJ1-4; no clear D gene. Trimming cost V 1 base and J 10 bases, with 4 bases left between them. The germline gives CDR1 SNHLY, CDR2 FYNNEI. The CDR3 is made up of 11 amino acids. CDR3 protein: CASSEEGKLFF. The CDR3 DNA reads TGTGCCAGCAGTGAAGAGGGAAAACTGTTTTTT.

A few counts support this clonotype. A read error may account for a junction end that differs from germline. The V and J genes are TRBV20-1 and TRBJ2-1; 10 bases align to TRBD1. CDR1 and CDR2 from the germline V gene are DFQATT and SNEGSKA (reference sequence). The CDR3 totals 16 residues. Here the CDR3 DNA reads TGCAGTGCTGGAGACAGGGGGCGGACGGGTGGCAATGAGCAGTTCTTC. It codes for CSAGDRGRTGGNEQFF.

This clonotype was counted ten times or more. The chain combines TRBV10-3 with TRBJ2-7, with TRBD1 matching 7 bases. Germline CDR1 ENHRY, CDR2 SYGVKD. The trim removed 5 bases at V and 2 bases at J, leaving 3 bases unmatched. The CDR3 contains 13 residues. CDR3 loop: CAISTGTAYEQYV. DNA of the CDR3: TGTGCCATCAGTACGGGGACAGCCTACGAGCAGTACGTC.

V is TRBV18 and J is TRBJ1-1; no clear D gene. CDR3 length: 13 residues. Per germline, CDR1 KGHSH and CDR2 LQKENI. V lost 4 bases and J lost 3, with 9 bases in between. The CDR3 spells CASSLSPHTEAFF. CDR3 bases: TGTGCCAGCTCACTCTCACCCCACACTGAAGCTTTCTTT.

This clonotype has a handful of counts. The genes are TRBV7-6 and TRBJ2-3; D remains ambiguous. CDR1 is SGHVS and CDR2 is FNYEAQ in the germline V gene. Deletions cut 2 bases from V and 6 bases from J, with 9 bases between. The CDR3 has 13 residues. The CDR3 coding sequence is TGTGCCAGCAGCTTACTATCCAGGGATACGCAGTATTTT. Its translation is CASSLLSRDTQYF.

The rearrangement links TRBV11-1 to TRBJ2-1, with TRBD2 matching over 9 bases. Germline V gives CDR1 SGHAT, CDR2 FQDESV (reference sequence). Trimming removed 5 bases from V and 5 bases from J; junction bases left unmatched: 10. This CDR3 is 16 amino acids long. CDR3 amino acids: CASSLRISGGHNEQFF. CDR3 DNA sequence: TGTGCCAGCAGCCTCCGGATTAGCGGGGGCCACAATGAGCAGTTCTTC. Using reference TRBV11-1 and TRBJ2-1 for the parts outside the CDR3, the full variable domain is EAEVAQSPRYKITEKSQAVAFWCDPISGHATLYWYRQILGQGPELLVQFQDESVVDDSQLPKDRFSAERLKGVDSTLKIQPAELGDSAMYLCASSLRISGGHNEQFFGPGTRLTVL.

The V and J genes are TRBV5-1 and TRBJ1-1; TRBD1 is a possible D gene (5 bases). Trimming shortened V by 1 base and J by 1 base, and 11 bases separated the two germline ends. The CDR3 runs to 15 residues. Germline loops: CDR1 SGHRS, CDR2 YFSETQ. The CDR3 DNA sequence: TGCGCCAGCAGCTTGAGGGGCAGCCCGAACACTGAAGCTTTCTTT. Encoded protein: CASSLRGSPNTEAFF.

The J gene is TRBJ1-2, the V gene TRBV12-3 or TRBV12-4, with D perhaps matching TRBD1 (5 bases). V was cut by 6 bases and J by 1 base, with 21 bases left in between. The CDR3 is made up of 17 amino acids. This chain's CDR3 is CASSDALTAALNYGYTF. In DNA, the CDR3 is TGTGCCAGCAGCGATGCCCTGACAGCGGCCCTTAACTATGGCTACACCTTC.

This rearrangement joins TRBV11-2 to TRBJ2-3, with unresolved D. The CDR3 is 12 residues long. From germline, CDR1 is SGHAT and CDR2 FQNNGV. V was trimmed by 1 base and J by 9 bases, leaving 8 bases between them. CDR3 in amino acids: CASSLGRGTQYF. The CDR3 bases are TGTGCCAGCAGCTTAGGAAGAGGCACGCAGTATTTT.

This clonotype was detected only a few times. The chain's CDR3 is CSARQGGSYNSPLHF. CDR3 DNA: TGCAGTGCTAGACAGGGAGGCTCCTATAATTCACCCCTCCACTTT. The rearrangement uses TRBV20-1 and TRBJ1-6; D may be TRBD1 (5 bases). CDR3 length: 15 residues. The germline CDR1 and CDR2 sequences are DFQATT and SNEGSKA (reference sequence). The ends were cut back, 2 bases at V and 0 bases at J, with 8 bases in the middle.